Listed here is a single T cell receptor beta chain. The CDR3 contains 13 residues. Trimming left V 1 base short and J 7 bases short, with 10 bases between. Germline loops: CDR1 LNHNV, CDR2 YYDKDF (reference sequence). Researchers took RNA transcripts and amplified the TCR beta CDR3 regions from them. HTBI primers were the set used in a first-round RT-PCR of the TCR CDR3. TCRdb passed the multiplex PCR reads through MiXCR, listing each CDR3 protein once. The sample lists 750,000 to 900,000 distinct CDR3 sequences; about two fifths were seen once. The data belong to a study of T cells in Graves' hyperthyroidism and ophthalmopathy. Diagnostic decisions used clinical symptoms, serum thyroxine and TRAb, thyroid ultrasound and orbital computed tomography.

This sequence was found in a young man with Graves' hyperthyroidism. This rearrangement joins TRBV15 to TRBJ2-5; maybe TRBD1 (5 bases). Sequenced sample: blood. The CDR3 DNA reads as TGTGCCACCAGCAGAGTCCTAACAGGGACCCAGTACTTC. It specifies CATSRVLTGTQYF.